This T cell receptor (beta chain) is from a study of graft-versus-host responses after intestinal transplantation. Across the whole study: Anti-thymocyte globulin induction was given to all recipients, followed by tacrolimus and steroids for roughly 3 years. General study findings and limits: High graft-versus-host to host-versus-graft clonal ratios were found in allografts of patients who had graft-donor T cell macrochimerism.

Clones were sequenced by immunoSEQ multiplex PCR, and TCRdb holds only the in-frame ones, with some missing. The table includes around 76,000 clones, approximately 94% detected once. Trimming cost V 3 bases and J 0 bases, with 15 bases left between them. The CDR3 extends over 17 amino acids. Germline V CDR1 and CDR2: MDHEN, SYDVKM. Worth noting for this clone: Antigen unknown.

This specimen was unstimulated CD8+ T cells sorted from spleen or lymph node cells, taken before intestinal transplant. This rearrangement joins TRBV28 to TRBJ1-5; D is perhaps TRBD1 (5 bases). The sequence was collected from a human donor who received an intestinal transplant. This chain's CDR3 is CASSFPGTEISNQPQHF. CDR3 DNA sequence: TGTGCCAGCAGTTTCCCGGGGACGGAAATTAGCAATCAGCCCCAGCATTTT.